This is a list of T cell receptor beta chains from one sample in a study of CD8 T cells in Susac syndrome. MiXCR, run by TCRdb on the immunoSEQ multiplex PCR reads, gives a single entry per CDR3 protein. The table includes more than 65,000 distinct CDR3 sequences, more than 85% detected once. The sample consisted of CD8+ T cells from PBMCs. All receptors come from a human donor in good health. Each CDR3 is given with its conserved first and last residue. Expanded clones get a size class; other rows say once, few or many, or leave the size out.

v_gene: TRBV6-6; abundance: NA; CDR3aa: CASSYSWPDIQYF
v_gene: TRBV6-5; abundance: once; CDR3aa: CASSYRERGAQETQYF
v_gene: TRBV19; abundance: NA; CDR3aa: CASSGTGTYEQYF
v_gene: TRBV15; abundance: NA; CDR3aa: CATSGPGHSNSGANVLTF
v_gene: TRBV4-1; abundance: NA; CDR3aa: CASSQSQKGEETQYF
v_gene: TRBV7-3; abundance: NA; CDR3aa: CASSHLAGGRDEQFF
v_gene: TRBV28; abundance: NA; CDR3aa: CASRLGGSETQYF
v_gene: TRBV30; abundance: NA; CDR3aa: CAWSVGGIRVLTF
v_gene: TRBV27; abundance: NA; CDR3aa: CASRGTNTEAFF
v_gene: TRBV9; abundance: NA; CDR3aa: CASSPGPYGNEQFF
v_gene: TRBV5-4; abundance: NA; CDR3aa: CASSSSGGVYEQYF
v_gene: TRBV9; abundance: NA; CDR3aa: CASIVGLANEQFF
v_gene: TRBV7-9; abundance: NA; CDR3aa: CASSPPRTGEGTDTQYF
v_gene: TRBV7-3; abundance: NA; CDR3aa: CASSLSGTGRTEAFF
v_gene: TRBV7-9; abundance: NA; CDR3aa: CASSLLGTGGNTEAFF
v_gene: TRBV6-2/TRBV6-3; abundance: NA; CDR3aa: CASSYPRPGGFEQYF
v_gene: TRBV7-9; abundance: NA; CDR3aa: CASSPPQGAFTGELFF